The sequence of this T cell receptor beta chain was determined in a study of T-cell memory formation after mild COVID-19. Study-wide context: Among the donors, TCR clusters were largely specific to each donor. Study-level points and caveats: Cross-reactive memory apparently joined, as some responding clones appeared in pre-infection memory.

This clonotype was seen a handful of times. The antigen is undetermined. With constant-segment primers, 5'RACE yielded cDNA libraries of TCR alpha and TCR beta that carried sample barcodes and UMIs. TCRdb analysed the 5' RACE reads with MiXCR anew, one entry per CDR3 protein. In the table there are 500,000 to 650,000 distinct CDR3 sequences, 20% to 25% of which are singletons. The CDR3 has 13 residues. CDR1 and CDR2 from the germline V gene are KGHSH and LQKENI. The V segment lost 3 bases and the J segment 6 bases; nucleotides outside the gene matches: 3. The rearrangement uses TRBV18 and TRBJ1-2; TRBD1 matches 8 bases. The clonotype originates from an adult woman who had mild COVID-19 (a few samples of this study predate the infection). Cell type and time point are not known. The sequenced material came from PBMCs or a T cell subset sorted from them (not recorded which). CDR3: CASSPDRADGYTF. For the CDR3, the DNA is TGTGCCAGCTCACCGGACAGGGCGGATGGCTACACCTTC.